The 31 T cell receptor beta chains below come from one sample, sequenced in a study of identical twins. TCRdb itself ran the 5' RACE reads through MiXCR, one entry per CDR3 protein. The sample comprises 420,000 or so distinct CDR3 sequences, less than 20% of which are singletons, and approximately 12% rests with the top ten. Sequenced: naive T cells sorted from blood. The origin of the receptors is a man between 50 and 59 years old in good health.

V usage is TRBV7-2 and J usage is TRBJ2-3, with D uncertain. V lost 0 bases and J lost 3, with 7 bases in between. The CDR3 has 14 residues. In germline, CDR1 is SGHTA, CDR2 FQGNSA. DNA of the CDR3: TGTGCCAGCAGCTTAGCGTTGGTGACAGATACGCAGTATTTT. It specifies CASSLALVTDTQYF.

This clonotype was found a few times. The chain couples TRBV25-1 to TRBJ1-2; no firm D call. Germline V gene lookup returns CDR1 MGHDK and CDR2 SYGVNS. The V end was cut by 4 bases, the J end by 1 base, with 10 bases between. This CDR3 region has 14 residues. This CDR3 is CASSVGSFNYGYTF. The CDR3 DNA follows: TGTGCCAGCAGTGTGGGCAGTTTTAACTATGGCTACACCTTC.

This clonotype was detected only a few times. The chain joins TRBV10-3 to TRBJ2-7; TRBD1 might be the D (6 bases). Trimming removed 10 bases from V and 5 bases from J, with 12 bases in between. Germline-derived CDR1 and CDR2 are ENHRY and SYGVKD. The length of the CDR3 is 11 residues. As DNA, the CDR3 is TGTGCCACCGGACAGCGCAACGAGCAGTACTTC. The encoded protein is CATGQRNEQYF.

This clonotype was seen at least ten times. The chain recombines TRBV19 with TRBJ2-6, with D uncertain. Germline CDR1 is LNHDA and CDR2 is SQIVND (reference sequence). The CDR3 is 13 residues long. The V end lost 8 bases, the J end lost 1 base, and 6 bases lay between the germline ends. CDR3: CASSGSGANVLTF. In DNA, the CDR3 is TGTGCCAGTTCCGGGTCTGGGGCCAACGTCCTGACTTTC.

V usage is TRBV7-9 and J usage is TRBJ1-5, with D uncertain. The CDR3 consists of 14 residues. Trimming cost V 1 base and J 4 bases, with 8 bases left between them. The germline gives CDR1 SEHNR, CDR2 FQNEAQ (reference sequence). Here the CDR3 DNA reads TGTGCCAGCAGCTTAGATATGGGAAATCAGCCCCAGCATTTT. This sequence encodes CASSLDMGNQPQHF.

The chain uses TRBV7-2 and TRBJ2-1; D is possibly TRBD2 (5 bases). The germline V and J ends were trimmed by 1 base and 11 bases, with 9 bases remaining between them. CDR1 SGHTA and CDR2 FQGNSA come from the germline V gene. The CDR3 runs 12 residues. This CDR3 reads CASSLEAGKQFF. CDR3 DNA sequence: TGTGCCAGCAGCTTAGAGGCGGGTAAGCAGTTCTTC.

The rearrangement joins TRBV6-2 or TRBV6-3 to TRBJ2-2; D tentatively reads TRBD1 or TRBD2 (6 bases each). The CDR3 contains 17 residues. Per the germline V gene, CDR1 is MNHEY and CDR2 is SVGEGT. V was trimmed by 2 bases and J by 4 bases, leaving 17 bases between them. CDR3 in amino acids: CASSYGGTNLITGELFF. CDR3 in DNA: TGTGCCAGCAGTTACGGCGGGACAAACCTTATCACCGGGGAGCTGTTTTTT.

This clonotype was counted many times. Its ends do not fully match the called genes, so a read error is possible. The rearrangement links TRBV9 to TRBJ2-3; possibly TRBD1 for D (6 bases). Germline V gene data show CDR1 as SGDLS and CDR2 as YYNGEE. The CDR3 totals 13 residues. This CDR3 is CASSSRDTDTQYF. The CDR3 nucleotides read TGTGCCAGCAGCAGCCGGGACACAGACACGCAGTATTTT.

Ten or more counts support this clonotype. In nucleotides, the CDR3 is TGCGCCAGCAGTCTTGAGACGACAGTGCCCGAGGGTGGCTACACCTTC. This sequence encodes CASSLETTVPEGGYTF. V usage is TRBV4-3 and J usage is TRBJ1-2; D possibly corresponds to TRBD1 (5 bases). The CDR3 has 16 amino acids. The V end lost 6 bases, the J end lost 7 bases, and 24 bases lay between the germline ends. The germline CDR1 and CDR2 sequences are LGHNA and YSLEER.

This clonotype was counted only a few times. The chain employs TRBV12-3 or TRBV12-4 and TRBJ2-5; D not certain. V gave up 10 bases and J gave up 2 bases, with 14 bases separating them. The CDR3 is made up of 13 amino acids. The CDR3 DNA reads TGTGCCACCACCCTAAACGTACAAGAGACCCAGTACTTC. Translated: CATTLNVQETQYF.

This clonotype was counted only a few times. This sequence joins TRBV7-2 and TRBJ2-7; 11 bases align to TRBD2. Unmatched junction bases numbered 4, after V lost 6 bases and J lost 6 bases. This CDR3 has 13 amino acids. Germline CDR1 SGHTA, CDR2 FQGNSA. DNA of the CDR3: TGTGCCAGCAGACCGCTAGCGGGAGGCGAGCAGTACTTC. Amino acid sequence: CASRPLAGGEQYF.

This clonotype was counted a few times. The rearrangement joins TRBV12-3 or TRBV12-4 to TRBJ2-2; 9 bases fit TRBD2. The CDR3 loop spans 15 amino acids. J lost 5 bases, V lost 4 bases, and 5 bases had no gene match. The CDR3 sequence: CASSSGTSRTGELFF. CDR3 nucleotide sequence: TGTGCCAGCAGTTCGGGGACTAGCAGGACCGGGGAGCTGTTTTTT.

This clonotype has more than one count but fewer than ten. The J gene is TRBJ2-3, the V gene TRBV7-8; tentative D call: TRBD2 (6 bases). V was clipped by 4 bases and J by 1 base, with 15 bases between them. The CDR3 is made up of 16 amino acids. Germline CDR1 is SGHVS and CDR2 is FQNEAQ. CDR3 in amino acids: CASSSGGVACTDTQYF. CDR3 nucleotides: TGTGCCAGCAGCTCTGGAGGGGTAGCATGCACAGATACGCAGTATTTT. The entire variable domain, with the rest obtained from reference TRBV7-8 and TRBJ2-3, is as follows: GAGVSQSPRYKVAKRGQDVALRCDPISGHVSLFWYQQALGQGPEFLTYFQNEAQLDKSGLPSDRFFAERPEGSVSTLKIQRTQQEDSAVYLCASSSGGVACTDTQYFGPGTRLTVL.

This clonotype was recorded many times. The CDR3 loop reads CSARDLHSAATNEKLFF. The CDR3 nucleotides are TGCAGTGCTAGAGATCTCCACTCGGCAGCAACTAATGAAAAACTGTTTTTT. J is TRBJ1-4 and V is TRBV20-1; D not certain. This CDR3 contains 17 residues. Germline assignment: CDR1 DFQATT and CDR2 SNEGSKA (reference sequence). The V gene lost 0 bases and the J gene lost 0 bases, with 14 bases spanning the gap.

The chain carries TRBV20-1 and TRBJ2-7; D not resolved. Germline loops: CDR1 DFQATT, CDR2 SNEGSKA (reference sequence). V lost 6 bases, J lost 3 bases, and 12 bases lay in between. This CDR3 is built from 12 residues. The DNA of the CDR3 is TGCAGTGCCCAACCGGCGGTCTACGAGCAGTACTTC. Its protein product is CSAQPAVYEQYF.

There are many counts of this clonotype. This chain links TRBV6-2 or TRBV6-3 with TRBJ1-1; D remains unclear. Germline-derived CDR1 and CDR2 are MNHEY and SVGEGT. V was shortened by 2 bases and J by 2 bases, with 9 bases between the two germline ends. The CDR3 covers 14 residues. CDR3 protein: CASSYKQANTEAFF. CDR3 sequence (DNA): TGTGCCAGCAGTTACAAGCAAGCTAACACTGAAGCTTTCTTT.

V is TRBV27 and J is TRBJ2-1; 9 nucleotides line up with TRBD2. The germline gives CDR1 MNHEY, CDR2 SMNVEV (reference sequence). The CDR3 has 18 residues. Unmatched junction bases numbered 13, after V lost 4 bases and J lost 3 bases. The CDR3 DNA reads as TGTGCCAGCAGTTCCCTTGGGACCGGGACTAGCCTCTACAATGAGCAGTTCTTC. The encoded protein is CASSSLGTGTSLYNEQFF.

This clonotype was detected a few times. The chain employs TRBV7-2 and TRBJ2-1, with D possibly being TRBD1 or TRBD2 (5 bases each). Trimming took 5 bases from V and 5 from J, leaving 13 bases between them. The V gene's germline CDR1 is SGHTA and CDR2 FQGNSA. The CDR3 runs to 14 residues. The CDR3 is CASSKGPRDNEQFF. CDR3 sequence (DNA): TGTGCCAGCAGCAAGGGACCGCGGGACAATGAGCAGTTCTTC.

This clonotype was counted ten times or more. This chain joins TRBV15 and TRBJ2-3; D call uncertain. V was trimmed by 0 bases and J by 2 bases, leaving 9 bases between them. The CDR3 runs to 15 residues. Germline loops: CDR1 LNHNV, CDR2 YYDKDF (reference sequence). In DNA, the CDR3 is TGTGCCACCAGCAGAGATAGGGCGGTCACAGATACGCAGTATTTT. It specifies CATSRDRAVTDTQYF.

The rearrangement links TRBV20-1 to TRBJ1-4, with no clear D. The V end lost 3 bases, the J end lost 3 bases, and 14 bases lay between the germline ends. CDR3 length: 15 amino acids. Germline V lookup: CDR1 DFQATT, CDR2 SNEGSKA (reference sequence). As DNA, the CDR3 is TGCAGTGCTAGGAATGGGGAAGAGGCTAATGAAAAACTGTTTTTT. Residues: CSARNGEEANEKLFF.

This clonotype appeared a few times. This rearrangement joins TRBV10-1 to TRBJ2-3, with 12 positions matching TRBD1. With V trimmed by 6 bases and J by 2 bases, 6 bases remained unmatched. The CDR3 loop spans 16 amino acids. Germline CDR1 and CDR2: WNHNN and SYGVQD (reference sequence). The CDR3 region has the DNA TGCGCCAGCAGGCCCGGGACAGGGGGCAACACAGATACGCAGTATTTT. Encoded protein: CASRPGTGGNTDTQYF.

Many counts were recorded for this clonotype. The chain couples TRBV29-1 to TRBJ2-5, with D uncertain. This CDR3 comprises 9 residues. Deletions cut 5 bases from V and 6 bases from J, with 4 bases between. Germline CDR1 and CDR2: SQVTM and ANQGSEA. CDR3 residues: CSVLKTQYF. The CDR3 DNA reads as TGCAGCGTTTTAAAGACCCAGTACTTC.

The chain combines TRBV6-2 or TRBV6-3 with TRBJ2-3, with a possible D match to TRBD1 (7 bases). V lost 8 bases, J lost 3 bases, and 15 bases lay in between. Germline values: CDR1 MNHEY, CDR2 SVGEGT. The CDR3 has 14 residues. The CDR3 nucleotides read TGTGCCAGCCGACGGGCAGGGGGGACAGATACGCAGTATTTT. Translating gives CASRRAGGTDTQYF.

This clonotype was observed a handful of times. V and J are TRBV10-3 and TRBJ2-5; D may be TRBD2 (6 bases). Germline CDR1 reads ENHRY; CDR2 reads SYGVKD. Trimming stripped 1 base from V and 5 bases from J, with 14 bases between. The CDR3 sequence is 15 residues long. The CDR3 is CAISELPGRGETQYF. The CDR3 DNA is TGTGCCATCAGTGAGTTACCTGGACGGGGGGAGACCCAGTACTTC.

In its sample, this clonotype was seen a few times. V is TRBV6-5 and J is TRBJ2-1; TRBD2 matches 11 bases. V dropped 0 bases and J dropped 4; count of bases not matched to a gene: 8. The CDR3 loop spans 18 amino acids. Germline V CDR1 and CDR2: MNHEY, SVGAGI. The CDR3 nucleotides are TGTGCCAGCAGTTACTCGGTAGCGGGAGGGCCCGGTTACAATGAGCAGTTCTTC. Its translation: CASSYSVAGGPGYNEQFF.

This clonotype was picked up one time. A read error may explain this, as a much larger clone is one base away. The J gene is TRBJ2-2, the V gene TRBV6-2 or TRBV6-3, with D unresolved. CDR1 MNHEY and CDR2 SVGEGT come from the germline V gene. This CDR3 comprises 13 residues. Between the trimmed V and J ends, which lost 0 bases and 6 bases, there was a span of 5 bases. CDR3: CASSYSSPGELFF. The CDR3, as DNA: TGTGCCAGCAGTTACTCGAGCCCCGGGGAGCTGTTTTTT.

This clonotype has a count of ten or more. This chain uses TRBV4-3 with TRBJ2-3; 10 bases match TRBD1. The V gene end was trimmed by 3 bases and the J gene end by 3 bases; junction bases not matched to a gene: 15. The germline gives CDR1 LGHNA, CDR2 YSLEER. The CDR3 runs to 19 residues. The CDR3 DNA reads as TGCGCCAGCAGCCAGGGTTTCTCGACATGGGACAGGGGAACAGATACGCAGTATTTT. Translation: CASSQGFSTWDRGTDTQYF.

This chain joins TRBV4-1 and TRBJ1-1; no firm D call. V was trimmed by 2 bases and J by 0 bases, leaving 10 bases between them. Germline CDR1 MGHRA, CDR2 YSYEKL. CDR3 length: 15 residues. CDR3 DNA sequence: TGCGCCAGCAGCCAATCTCTGACTGTGAACACTGAAGCTTTCTTT. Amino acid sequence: CASSQSLTVNTEAFF.

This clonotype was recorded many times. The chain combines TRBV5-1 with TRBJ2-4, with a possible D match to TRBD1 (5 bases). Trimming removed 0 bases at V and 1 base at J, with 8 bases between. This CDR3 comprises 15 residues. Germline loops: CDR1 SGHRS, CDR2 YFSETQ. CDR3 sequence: CASSLGRGAKNIQYF. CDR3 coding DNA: TGCGCCAGCAGCTTGGGTAGGGGCGCCAAAAACATTCAGTACTTC.

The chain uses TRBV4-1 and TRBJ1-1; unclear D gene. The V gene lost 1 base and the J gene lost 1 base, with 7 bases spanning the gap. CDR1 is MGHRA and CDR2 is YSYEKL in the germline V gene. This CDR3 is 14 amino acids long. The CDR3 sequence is CASSQVSGNTEAFF. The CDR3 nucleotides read TGCGCCAGCAGCCAAGTATCAGGGAACACTGAAGCTTTCTTT.

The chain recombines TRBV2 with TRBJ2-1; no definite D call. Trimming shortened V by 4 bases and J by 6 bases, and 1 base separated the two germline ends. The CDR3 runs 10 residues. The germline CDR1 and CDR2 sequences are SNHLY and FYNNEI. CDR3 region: CASSVNEQFF. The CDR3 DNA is TGTGCCAGCAGTGTCAATGAGCAGTTCTTC. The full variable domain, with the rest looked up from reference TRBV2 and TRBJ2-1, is EPEVTQTPSHQVTQMGQEVILRCVPISNHLYFYWYRQILGQKVEFLVSFYNNEISEKSEIFDDQFSVERPDGSNFTLKIRSTKLEDSAMYFCASSVNEQFFGPGTRLTVL.